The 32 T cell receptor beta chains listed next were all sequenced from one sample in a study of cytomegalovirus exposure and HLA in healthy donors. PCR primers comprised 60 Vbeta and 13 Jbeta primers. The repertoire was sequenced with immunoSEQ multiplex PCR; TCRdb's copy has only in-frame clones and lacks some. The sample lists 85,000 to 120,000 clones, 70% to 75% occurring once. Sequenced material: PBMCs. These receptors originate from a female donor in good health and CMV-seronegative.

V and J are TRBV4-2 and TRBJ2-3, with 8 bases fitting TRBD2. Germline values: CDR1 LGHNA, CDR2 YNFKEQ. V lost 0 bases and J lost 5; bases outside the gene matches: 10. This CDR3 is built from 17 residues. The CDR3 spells CASSQDWVGRVGDTQYF. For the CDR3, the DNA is TGTGCCAGCAGCCAAGACTGGGTCGGGAGGGTCGGAGATACGCAGTATTTT.

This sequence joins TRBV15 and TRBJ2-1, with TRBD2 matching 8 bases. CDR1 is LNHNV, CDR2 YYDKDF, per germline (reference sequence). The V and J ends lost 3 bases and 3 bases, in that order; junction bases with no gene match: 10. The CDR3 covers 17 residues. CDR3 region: CATSRTKRLAGYNEQFF. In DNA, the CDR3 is TGTGCCACCAGCAGGACCAAAAGGCTAGCGGGCTACAATGAGCAGTTCTTC.

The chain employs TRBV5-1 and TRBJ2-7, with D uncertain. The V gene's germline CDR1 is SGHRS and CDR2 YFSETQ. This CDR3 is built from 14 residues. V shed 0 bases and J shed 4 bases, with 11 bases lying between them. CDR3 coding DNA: TGCGCCAGCAGCTTGGATCTGTTTAATTACGAGCAGTACTTC. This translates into CASSLDLFNYEQYF.

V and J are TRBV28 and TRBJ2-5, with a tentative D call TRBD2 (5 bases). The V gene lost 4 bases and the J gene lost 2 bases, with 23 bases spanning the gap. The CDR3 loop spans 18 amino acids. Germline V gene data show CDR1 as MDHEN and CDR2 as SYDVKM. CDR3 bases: TGTGCCAGCAGTTCCCCCGGGATACAAAAAAGTGGGCAAGAGACCCAGTACTTC. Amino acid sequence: CASSSPGIQKSGQETQYF. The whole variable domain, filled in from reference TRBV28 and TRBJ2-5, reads DVKVTQSSRYLVKRTGEKVFLECVQDMDHENMFWYRQDPGLGLRLIYFSYDVKMKEKGDIPEGYSVSREKKERFSLILESASTNQTSMYLCASSSPGIQKSGQETQYFGPGTRLLVL.

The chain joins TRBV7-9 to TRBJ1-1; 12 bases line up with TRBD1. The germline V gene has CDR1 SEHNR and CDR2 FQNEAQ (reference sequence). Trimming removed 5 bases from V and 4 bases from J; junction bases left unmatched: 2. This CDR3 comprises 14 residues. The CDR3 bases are TGTGCCAGCAGCCCGGGACAGGGGGCCACTGAAGCTTTCTTT. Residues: CASSPGQGATEAFF.

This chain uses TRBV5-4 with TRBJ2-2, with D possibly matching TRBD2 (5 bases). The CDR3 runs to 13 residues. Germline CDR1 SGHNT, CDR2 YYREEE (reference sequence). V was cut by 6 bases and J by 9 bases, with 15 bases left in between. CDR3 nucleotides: TGTGCCAGCACCCGTCGGGGTACCAGGGAGCTGTTTTTT. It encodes CASTRRGTRELFF.

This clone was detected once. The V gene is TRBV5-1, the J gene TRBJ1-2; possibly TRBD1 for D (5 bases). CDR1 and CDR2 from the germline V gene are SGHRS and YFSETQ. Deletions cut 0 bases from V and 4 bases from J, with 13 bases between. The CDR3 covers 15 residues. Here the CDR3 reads CASSLEGRTLYGYTF. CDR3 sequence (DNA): TGCGCCAGCAGCTTGGAGGGCAGGACACTCTATGGCTACACCTTC.

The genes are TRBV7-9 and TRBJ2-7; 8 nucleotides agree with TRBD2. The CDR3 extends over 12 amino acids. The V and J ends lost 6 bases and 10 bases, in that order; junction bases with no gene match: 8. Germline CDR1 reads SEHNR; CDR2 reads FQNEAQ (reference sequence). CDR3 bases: TGTGCCAGCAGTCCAGGACTAGCCGATCAGTACTTC. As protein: CASSPGLADQYF.

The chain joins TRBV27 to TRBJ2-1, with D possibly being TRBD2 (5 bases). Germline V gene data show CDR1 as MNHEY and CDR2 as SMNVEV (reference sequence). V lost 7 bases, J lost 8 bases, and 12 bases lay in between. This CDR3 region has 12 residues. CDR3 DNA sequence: TGTGCCAGCAAAACTAGAGCCGATGAGCAGTTCTTC. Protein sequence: CASKTRADEQFF.

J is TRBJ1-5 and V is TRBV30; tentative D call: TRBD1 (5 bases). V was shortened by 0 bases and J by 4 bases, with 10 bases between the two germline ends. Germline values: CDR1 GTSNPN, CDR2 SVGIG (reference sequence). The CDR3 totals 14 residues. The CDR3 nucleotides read TGTGCCTGGAGTGTGACGGGGGTGAATCAGCCCCAGCATTTT. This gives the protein CAWSVTGVNQPQHF.

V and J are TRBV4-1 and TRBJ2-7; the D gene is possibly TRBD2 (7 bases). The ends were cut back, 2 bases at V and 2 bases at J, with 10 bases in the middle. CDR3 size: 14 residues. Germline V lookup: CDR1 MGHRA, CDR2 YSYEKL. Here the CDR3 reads CASSQRGGPYEQYF. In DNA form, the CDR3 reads TGCGCCAGCAGCCAAAGGGGGGGGCCCTACGAGCAGTACTTC.

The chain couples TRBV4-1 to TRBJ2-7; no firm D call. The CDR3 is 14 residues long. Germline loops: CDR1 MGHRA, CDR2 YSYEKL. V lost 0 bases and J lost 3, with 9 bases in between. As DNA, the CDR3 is TGCGCCAGCAGCCAAGAGACGGGTTTCTACGAGCAGTACTTC. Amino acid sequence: CASSQETGFYEQYF.

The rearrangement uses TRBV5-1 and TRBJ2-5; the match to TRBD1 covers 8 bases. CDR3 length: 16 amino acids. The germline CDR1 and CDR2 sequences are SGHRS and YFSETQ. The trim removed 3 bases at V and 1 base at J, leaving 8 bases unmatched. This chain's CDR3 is CASSSYGTGGQETQYF. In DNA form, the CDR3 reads TGCGCCAGCAGCTCCTATGGAACAGGGGGCCAAGAGACCCAGTACTTC.

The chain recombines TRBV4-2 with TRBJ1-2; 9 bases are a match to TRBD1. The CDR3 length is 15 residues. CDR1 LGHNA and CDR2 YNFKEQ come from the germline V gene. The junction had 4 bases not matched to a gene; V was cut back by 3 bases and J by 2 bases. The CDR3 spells CASSQGQGINYGYTF. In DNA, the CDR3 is TGTGCCAGCAGCCAGGGACAGGGAATAAACTATGGCTACACCTTC.

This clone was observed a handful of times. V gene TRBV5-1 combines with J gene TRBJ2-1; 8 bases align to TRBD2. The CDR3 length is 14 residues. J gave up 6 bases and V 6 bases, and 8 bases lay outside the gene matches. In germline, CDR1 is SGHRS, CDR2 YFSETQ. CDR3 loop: CASKPGLGTNEQFF. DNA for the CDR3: TGCGCCAGCAAACCGGGACTAGGGACCAATGAGCAGTTCTTC.

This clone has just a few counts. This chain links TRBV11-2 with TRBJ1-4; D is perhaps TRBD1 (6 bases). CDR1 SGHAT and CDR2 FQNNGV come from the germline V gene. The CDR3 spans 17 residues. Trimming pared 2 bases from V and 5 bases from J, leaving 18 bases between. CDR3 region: CASSLRGSWGLNEKLFF. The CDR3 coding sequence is TGTGCCAGCAGCTTAAGGGGGTCATGGGGCCTGAATGAAAAACTGTTTTTT.

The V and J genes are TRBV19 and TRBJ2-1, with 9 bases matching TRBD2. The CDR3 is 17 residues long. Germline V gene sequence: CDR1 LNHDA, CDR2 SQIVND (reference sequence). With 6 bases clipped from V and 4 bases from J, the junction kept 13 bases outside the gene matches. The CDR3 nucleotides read TGTGCCAGTAGCATCCCCGGCGGGGGGGCCTTTTACAATGAGCAGTTCTTC. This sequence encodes CASSIPGGGAFYNEQFF.

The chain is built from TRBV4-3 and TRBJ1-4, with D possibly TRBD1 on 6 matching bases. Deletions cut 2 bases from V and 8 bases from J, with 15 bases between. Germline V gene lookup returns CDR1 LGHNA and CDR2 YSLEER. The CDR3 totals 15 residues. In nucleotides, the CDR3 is TGCGCCAGCAGCCAAACCGTACAGGGATGGGAAAAACTGTTTTTT. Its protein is CASSQTVQGWEKLFF.

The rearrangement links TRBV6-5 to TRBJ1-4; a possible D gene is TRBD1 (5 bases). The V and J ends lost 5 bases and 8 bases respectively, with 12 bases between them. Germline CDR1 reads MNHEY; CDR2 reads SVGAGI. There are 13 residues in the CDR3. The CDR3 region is CASSRLGGEKLFF. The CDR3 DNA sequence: TGTGCCAGCAGTCGATTGGGGGGGGAAAAACTGTTTTTT.

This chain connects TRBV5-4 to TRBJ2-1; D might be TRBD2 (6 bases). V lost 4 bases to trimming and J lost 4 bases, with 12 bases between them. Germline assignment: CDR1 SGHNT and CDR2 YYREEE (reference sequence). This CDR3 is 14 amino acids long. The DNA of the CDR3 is TGTGCCAGCAGCCGAGGCGGGACTTACAATGAGCAGTTCTTC. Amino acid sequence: CASSRGGTYNEQFF.

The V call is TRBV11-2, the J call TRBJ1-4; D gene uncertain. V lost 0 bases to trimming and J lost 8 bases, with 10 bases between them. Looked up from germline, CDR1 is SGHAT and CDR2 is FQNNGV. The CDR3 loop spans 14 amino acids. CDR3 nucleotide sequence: TGTGCCAGCAGCTTAGACAGTGGTAGCGAAAAACTGTTTTTT. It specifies CASSLDSGSEKLFF.

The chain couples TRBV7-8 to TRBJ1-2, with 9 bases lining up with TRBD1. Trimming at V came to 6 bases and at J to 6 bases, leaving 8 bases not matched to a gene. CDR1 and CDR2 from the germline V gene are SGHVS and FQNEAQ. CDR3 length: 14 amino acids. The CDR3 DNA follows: TGTGCCAGCAGTCCGGACAGGGACAGGGATGGCTACACCTTC. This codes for CASSPDRDRDGYTF.

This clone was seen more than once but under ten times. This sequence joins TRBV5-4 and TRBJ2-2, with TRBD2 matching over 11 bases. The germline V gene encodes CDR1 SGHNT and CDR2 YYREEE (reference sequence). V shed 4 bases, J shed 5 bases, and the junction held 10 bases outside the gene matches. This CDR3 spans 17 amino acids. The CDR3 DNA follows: TGTGCCAGCAGCGGGATCATAGCGGGAGGGCGGACCGGGGAGCTGTTTTTT. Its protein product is CASSGIIAGGRTGELFF.

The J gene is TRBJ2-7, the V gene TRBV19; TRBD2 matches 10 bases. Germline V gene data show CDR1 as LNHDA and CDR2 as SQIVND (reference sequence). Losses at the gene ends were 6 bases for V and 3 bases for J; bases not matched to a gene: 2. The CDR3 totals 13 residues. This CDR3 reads CASSRTSGYEQYF. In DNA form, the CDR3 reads TGTGCCAGTAGCCGGACTAGCGGCTACGAGCAGTACTTC. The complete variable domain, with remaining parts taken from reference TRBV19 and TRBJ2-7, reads DGGITQSPKYLFRKEGQNVTLSCEQNLNHDAMYWYRQDPGQGLRLIYYSQIVNDFQKGDIAEGYSVSREKKESFPLTVTSAQKNPTAFYLCASSRTSGYEQYFGPGTRLTVT.

The DNA for the CDR3 is TGTGCCAGCAGCCCCCGGCGGACTAGCGCGAGCTCCTACGAGCAGTACTTC. Amino acid sequence: CASSPRRTSASSYEQYF. V usage is TRBV25-1 and J usage is TRBJ2-7; 9 nucleotides line up with TRBD2. V dropped 6 bases and J dropped 0; count of bases not matched to a gene: 12. This CDR3 region has 17 residues. Germline CDR1 reads MGHDK; CDR2 reads SYGVNS.

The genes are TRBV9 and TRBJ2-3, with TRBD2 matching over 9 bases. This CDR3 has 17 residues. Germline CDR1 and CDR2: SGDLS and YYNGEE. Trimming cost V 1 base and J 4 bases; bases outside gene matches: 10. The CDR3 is CASSVRSGREGPDTQYF. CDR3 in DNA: TGTGCCAGCAGCGTAAGGTCGGGGCGGGAGGGACCAGATACGCAGTATTTT.

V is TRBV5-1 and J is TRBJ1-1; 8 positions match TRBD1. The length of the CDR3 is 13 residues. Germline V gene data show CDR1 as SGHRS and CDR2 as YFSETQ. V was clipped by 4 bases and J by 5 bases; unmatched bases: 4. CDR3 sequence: CASSQTGVTEAFF. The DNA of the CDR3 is TGCGCCAGCAGCCAGACAGGGGTAACTGAAGCTTTCTTT.

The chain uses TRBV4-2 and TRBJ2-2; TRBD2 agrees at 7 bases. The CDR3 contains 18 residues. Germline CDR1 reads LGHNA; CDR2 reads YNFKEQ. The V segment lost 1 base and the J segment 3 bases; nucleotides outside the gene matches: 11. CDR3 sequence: CASSQGARAGEDTGELFF. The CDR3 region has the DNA TGTGCCAGCAGCCAAGGGGCCCGGGCGGGAGAAGACACCGGGGAGCTGTTTTTT.

CDR3 bases: TGTGCCAGCAGCCGACAGGTTTCTAACTACAATGAGCAGTTCTTC. It translates to CASSRQVSNYNEQFF. The chain has TRBV11-2 and TRBJ2-1, with D perhaps matching TRBD1 (6 bases). V lost 5 bases to trimming and J lost 3 bases, with 14 bases between them. The CDR3 runs to 15 residues. CDR1 SGHAT and CDR2 FQNNGV come from the germline V gene.

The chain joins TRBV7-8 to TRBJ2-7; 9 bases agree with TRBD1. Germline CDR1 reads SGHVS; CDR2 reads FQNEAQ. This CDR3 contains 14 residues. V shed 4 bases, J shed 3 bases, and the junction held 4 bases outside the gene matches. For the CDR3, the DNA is TGTGCCAGCAGCTACCCGGGACAGGGCTACGAGCAGTACTTC. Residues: CASSYPGQGYEQYF.

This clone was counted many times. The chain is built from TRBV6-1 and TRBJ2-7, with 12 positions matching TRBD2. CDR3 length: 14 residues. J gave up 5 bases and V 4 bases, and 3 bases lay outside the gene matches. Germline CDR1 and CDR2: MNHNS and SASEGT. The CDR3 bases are TGTGCCAGCAGTGGACTAGCGGGAGTACACGAGCAGTACTTC. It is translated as CASSGLAGVHEQYF.

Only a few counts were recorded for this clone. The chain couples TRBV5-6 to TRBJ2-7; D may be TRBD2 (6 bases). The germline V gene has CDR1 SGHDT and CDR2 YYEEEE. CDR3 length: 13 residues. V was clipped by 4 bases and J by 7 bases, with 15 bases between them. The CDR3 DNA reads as TGTGCCAGCAGCGGGGGACTCCTTGGGGAGCAGTACTTC. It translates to CASSGGLLGEQYF. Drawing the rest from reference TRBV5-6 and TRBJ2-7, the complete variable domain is DAGVTQSPTHLIKTRGQQVTLRCSPKSGHDTVSWYQQALGQGPQFIFQYYEEEERQRGNFPDRFSGHQFPNYSSELNVNALLLGDSALYLCASSGGLLGEQYFGPGTRLTVT.